The clone carrying this T cell receptor beta chain was observed at least ten times. What it binds is not known. TCR beta libraries were built with iRepertoire HTBI primers and Arm-PCR of CDR3 regions. TCRdb re-analysed the multiplex PCR reads in MiXCR, keeping a single row per CDR3 protein. Of hundreds of thousands of distinct CDR3 sequences in the sample, roughly 12% were seen once. The time point here: newly diagnosed GD, antithyroid drugs for less than 3 months. Generation of the TCR library employed RNA extracted from PBMCs. The data belong to a study of regulatory T cells in long-lasting Graves disease. Notes on the study in general: New patients shared fewer public clonotypes (approximately 1,000) than persistent patients did (fewer than 3,000).

V lost 1 base and J lost 3; bases outside the gene matches: 5. Germline values: CDR1 SGHTA, CDR2 FQGNSA. The CDR3 is made up of 15 amino acids. Separately, the same data were catalogued under a study of T cells in Graves' hyperthyroidism and ophthalmopathy. This second study notes: In validation, the model predicted ophthalmopathy. These predictions came a median roughly seven months before onset.

This sequence was found in a man under 40 with Graves disease. Sequencing used peripheral blood mononuclear cells (PBMCs), obtained at new diagnosis, from a patient treated with antithyroid drugs. This sequence joins TRBV7-2 and TRBJ2-7; 8 nucleotides agree with TRBD2. The CDR3 DNA is TGTGCCAGCAGCTTAGAAGCGGGAGTAGGCTACGAGCAGTACTTC. It codes for CASSLEAGVGYEQYF.